The 29 T cell receptor beta chains presented below share a single source sample, sequenced in a study of somatic mutations in cytotoxic T cells in rheumatoid arthritis. Only in-frame clones appear in the TCRdb table, and some are missing; sequencing was by immunoSEQ multiplex PCR. Altogether over 10,000 clones are present, 80% to 85% being singletons, with the ten largest covering approximately 15%. The sequencing input was CD8+ T cells sorted from blood. The receptors come from a woman aged 60 to 75 in good health.

The chain links TRBV19 to TRBJ1-5, with 8 bases lining up with TRBD1. The length of the CDR3 is 17 residues. Germline CDR1 and CDR2: LNHDA and SQIVND (reference sequence). V was clipped by 2 bases and J by 7 bases; unmatched bases: 13. CDR3 amino acids: CASSILTFDRGEQPQHF. Here the CDR3 DNA reads TGTGCCAGTAGTATACTGACTTTCGACAGGGGAGAACAGCCCCAGCATTTT. Using reference TRBV19 and TRBJ1-5 for the parts outside the CDR3, the full variable domain is DGGITQSPKYLFRKEGQNVTLSCEQNLNHDAMYWYRQDPGQGLRLIYYSQIVNDFQKGDIAEGYSVSREKKESFPLTVTSAQKNPTAFYLCASSILTFDRGEQPQHFGDGTRLSIL.

The V and J genes are TRBV28 and TRBJ1-2; 10 positions match TRBD1. V dropped 5 bases and J dropped 8; count of bases not matched to a gene: 11. The CDR3 runs to 15 residues. The V gene's germline CDR1 is MDHEN and CDR2 SYDVKM. The CDR3 is CASSPPGQGGTGYTF. The CDR3, as DNA: TGTGCCAGCAGTCCCCCTGGACAGGGGGGAACAGGCTACACCTTC.

The chain carries TRBV7-8 and TRBJ2-1, with 8 bases that match TRBD2. This CDR3 has 13 residues. Trimming removed 7 bases from V and 6 bases from J; junction bases left unmatched: 5. Germline V CDR1 and CDR2: SGHVS, FQNEAQ. CDR3 residues: CASTGLDGNEQFF. As DNA, the CDR3 is TGTGCCAGCACGGGACTAGATGGCAATGAGCAGTTCTTC.

This clone is a singleton in its sample. V gene TRBV15 combines with J gene TRBJ2-1, with TRBD1 matching over 9 bases. The germline CDR1 and CDR2 sequences are LNHNV and YYDKDF (reference sequence). J gave up 8 bases and V 0 bases, and 8 bases lay outside the gene matches. The CDR3 is 16 residues long. CDR3: CATSRDAGQGGDEQFF. The CDR3 DNA is TGTGCCACCAGCAGAGATGCGGGACAGGGAGGCGATGAGCAGTTCTTC.

The genes are TRBV27 and TRBJ2-2, with TRBD1 matching over 8 bases. The CDR3 totals 14 residues. Germline CDR1 MNHEY, CDR2 SMNVEV (reference sequence). V shed 1 base and J 6 bases; nucleotides not matched to a gene: 1. CDR3 sequence (DNA): TGTGCCAGCAGTTTATACAGGGGGTCCGGGGAGCTGTTTTTT. As protein: CASSLYRGSGELFF.

The chain couples TRBV5-1 to TRBJ1-2, with a possible D match to TRBD1 (5 bases). Germline-derived CDR1 and CDR2 are SGHRS and YFSETQ. The ends were cut back, 4 bases at V and 2 bases at J, with 15 bases in the middle. The CDR3 runs to 15 residues. CDR3: CASSPLGGDNYGYTF. The CDR3 nucleotides read TGCGCCAGCAGCCCCCTGGGAGGGGACAACTATGGCTACACCTTC.

The rearrangement uses TRBV9 and TRBJ1-1; TRBD1 agrees at 10 bases. Germline trimming cut 1 base from V and 0 bases from J; bases unmatched to any gene: 6. The CDR3 length is 17 residues. Per the germline V gene, CDR1 is SGDLS and CDR2 is YYNGEE. The CDR3 reads CASSVNPGQGMNTEAFF. CDR3 DNA sequence: TGTGCCAGCAGCGTAAACCCGGGACAGGGGATGAACACTGAAGCTTTCTTT.

The chain uses TRBV7-8 and TRBJ2-6; D is unresolved. CDR3 length: 14 residues. Trimming took off 7 bases at V and 3 bases at J, with 10 bases between the two ends. Germline values: CDR1 SGHVS, CDR2 FQNEAQ. The CDR3 spells CASTSSGGANVLTF. DNA of the CDR3: TGTGCCAGCACGTCTTCAGGTGGGGCCAACGTCCTGACTTTC.

The gene calls are TRBV27 and TRBJ2-7; D is possibly TRBD1 (6 bases). CDR3 length: 15 residues. The V gene lost 3 bases and the J gene lost 6 bases, with 18 bases spanning the gap. Germline assignment: CDR1 MNHEY and CDR2 SMNVEV (reference sequence). CDR3 sequence (DNA): TGTGCCAGCAGTTTTTTCAGGGGTGGTTCGGGCGAGCAGTACGTC. This codes for CASSFFRGGSGEQYV.

The chain employs TRBV5-3 and TRBJ2-7; TRBD1 aligns across 9 bases. TRBV5-3 is given ORF status, its function remaining uncertain. CDR3 length: 14 residues. Trimming took 0 bases from V and 2 from J; bases not matched to a gene: 0. DNA of the CDR3: TGTGCCAGAAGCTTGGGACAGGGGGCCTACGAGCAGTACTTC. This codes for CARSLGQGAYEQYF.

This sequence joins TRBV9 and TRBJ2-2; 7 nucleotides align to TRBD1. The CDR3 loop spans 14 amino acids. Germline CDR1 is SGDLS and CDR2 is YYNGEE. J lost 2 bases, V lost 6 bases, and 4 bases had no gene match. CDR3 nucleotides: TGTGCCAGCAACCCAGGGGGTAACACCGGGGAGCTGTTTTTT. This translates into CASNPGGNTGELFF.

The CDR3 nucleotides read TGCGCCAGCAGCCCCTCCGGGACTTCCTACGAGCAGTACTTC. Translated: CASSPSGTSYEQYF. This sequence joins TRBV5-1 and TRBJ2-7; D possibly corresponds to TRBD2 (6 bases). The ends were cut back, 4 bases at V and 1 base at J, with 12 bases in the middle. The CDR3 totals 14 residues. Looked up from germline, CDR1 is SGHRS and CDR2 is YFSETQ. Filled out from reference TRBV5-1 and TRBJ2-7, the complete variable domain reads KAGVTQTPRYLIKTRGQQVTLSCSPISGHRSVSWYQQTPGQGLQFLFEYFSETQRNKGNFPGRFSGRQFSNSRSEMNVSTLELGDSALYLCASSPSGTSYEQYFGPGTRLTVT.

This clone was seen a single time. This chain connects TRBV2 to TRBJ1-4, with 7 positions matching TRBD1. The ends lost 7 bases at V and 6 bases at J; junction bases unmatched: 8. Germline V lookup: CDR1 SNHLY, CDR2 FYNNEI. The length of the CDR3 is 14 residues. The CDR3 protein is CASTLTGWDEKLFF. CDR3 coding DNA: TGTGCCAGCACCCTGACAGGGTGGGATGAAAAACTGTTTTTT.

The chain combines TRBV28 with TRBJ1-5, with D possibly TRBD1 on 6 matching bases. The V and J ends lost 3 bases and 6 bases respectively, with 15 bases between them. CDR3 length equals 15 residues. CDR1 and CDR2 (germline): MDHEN, SYDVKM. The CDR3 DNA reads TGTGCCAGCAGTTTGTCGGGGGGCTTGTTTCAGCCCCAGCATTTT. This translates into CASSLSGGLFQPQHF.

The CDR3 region is CASSQGGYQPQHF. The CDR3 nucleotides read TGTGCCAGCAGTCAGGGGGGCTATCAGCCCCAGCATTTT. The chain is built from TRBV27 and TRBJ1-5, with 7 bases fitting TRBD1. After removal of 5 bases from V and 5 bases from J, the junction contained 3 bases not matched to a gene. CDR1 MNHEY and CDR2 SMNVEV come from the germline V gene (reference sequence). CDR3 length equals 13 residues.

The chain couples TRBV11-3 to TRBJ1-6; weak D call: TRBD1 (5 bases). V was shortened by 2 bases and J by 8 bases, with 16 bases between the two germline ends. CDR3 size: 16 residues. Germline lookup yields CDR1 SGHNT and CDR2 YENEEA. The CDR3 sequence: CASSLRMGLTDSPLHF. The DNA of the CDR3 is TGTGCCAGCAGCTTAAGGATGGGACTCACCGATTCACCCCTCCACTTT.

Regarding this clone: This sample also contains other DNA sequences that code for the same CDR3. This chain joins TRBV11-2 and TRBJ2-7; no reliable D call. The germline gives CDR1 SGHAT, CDR2 FQNNGV. This CDR3 spans 14 amino acids. The CDR3 sequence is CASSLTASSYEQYV. CDR3 coding DNA: TGCGCCAGCAGCTTAACCGCTAGCTCCTACGAGCAGTACGTC.

This chain uses TRBV9 with TRBJ2-7; TRBD1 matches at 9 bases. This CDR3 is built from 15 residues. CDR1 SGDLS and CDR2 YYNGEE come from the germline V gene. The ends lost 3 bases at V and 3 bases at J; junction bases unmatched: 7. CDR3 nucleotide sequence: TGTGCCAGCAGCGCCGGGACAGGGCCTGACTACGAGCAGTACTTC. Translated: CASSAGTGPDYEQYF.

The DNA for the CDR3 is TGTGCCAGCTCAGACCCTCGGAGGGCGGCTGAAAAACTGTTTTTT. It is translated as CASSDPRRAAEKLFF. This sequence joins TRBV18 and TRBJ1-4; D uncertain. Looked up from germline, CDR1 is KGHSH and CDR2 is LQKENI. The CDR3 runs to 15 residues. Trimming took off 5 bases at V and 7 bases at J, with 17 bases between the two ends.

This clone was observed a handful of times. This chain links TRBV15 with TRBJ1-4; TRBD1 matches at 7 bases. CDR3 length: 16 residues. Germline V gene lookup returns CDR1 LNHNV and CDR2 YYDKDF (reference sequence). V was clipped by 5 bases and J by 4 bases; unmatched bases: 10. The CDR3 sequence: CATSGGTVHGNEKLFF. The CDR3 DNA sequence: TGTGCCACCAGCGGGGGGACAGTTCATGGTAATGAAAAACTGTTTTTT. Full variable domain (remainder filled in from reference TRBV15 and TRBJ1-4): DAMVIQNPRYQVTQFGKPVTLSCSQTLNHNVMYWYQQKSSQAPKLLFHYYDKDFNNEADTPDNFQSRRPNTSFCFLDIRSPGLGDTAMYLCATSGGTVHGNEKLFFGSGTQLSVL.

The J gene is TRBJ1-1, the V gene TRBV4-2; D possibly corresponds to TRBD1 (6 bases). This CDR3 contains 16 residues. V was trimmed by 2 bases and J by 0 bases, leaving 13 bases between them. Germline CDR1 and CDR2: LGHNA and YNFKEQ. The DNA for the CDR3 is TGTGCCAGCAGCCAATCCCTGACAGGCTTGAACACTGAAGCTTTCTTT. Amino acid sequence: CASSQSLTGLNTEAFF.

The V gene is TRBV20-1, the J gene TRBJ1-2; 7 bases are shared with TRBD1. V was clipped by 5 bases and J by 7 bases; unmatched bases: 4. The CDR3 totals 11 residues. Germline-derived CDR1 and CDR2 are DFQATT and SNEGSKA (reference sequence). CDR3 sequence (DNA): TGCAGTGCTTCCCGGGACAGTGGCTACACCTTC. Translated, it gives CSASRDSGYTF.

The J gene is TRBJ2-1, the V gene TRBV7-3; D possibly corresponds to TRBD2 (6 bases). The V and J ends lost 0 bases and 7 bases respectively, with 7 bases between them. The CDR3 is 13 amino acids. The germline CDR1 and CDR2 sequences are SGHTA and FQGTGA. CDR3 nucleotide sequence: TGTGCCAGCAGCTTAACTGGACTAAATGAGCAGTTCTTC. Translating it yields CASSLTGLNEQFF.

DNA for the CDR3: TGTGCCAGCTCACCACGACAGGACAGGGCGTCTTTGGGAGAAAAACTGTTTTTT. It specifies CASSPRQDRASLGEKLFF. This chain connects TRBV18 to TRBJ1-4; TRBD1 aligns across 8 bases. The V and J ends lost 1 base and 8 bases, in that order; junction bases with no gene match: 15. The CDR3 has 18 residues. Germline CDR1 and CDR2: KGHSH and LQKENI.

The V gene is TRBV5-6, the J gene TRBJ1-5, with unresolved D. Per the germline V gene, CDR1 is SGHDT and CDR2 is YYEEEE. V was cut by 0 bases and J by 0 bases, with 7 bases left in between. The CDR3 contains 15 residues. Here the CDR3 DNA reads TGTGCCAGCAGCTTGGGCGGGTTTAGCAATCAGCCCCAGCATTTT. Translated, it gives CASSLGGFSNQPQHF.

The chain links TRBV9 to TRBJ2-3, with D possibly being TRBD1 (6 bases). Per germline, CDR1 SGDLS and CDR2 YYNGEE. V dropped 0 bases and J dropped 2 bases, with 10 bases sitting between them. This CDR3 region has 15 residues. The CDR3: CASSVGGQDTDTQYF. CDR3 in DNA: TGTGCCAGCAGCGTAGGGGGGCAGGACACAGATACGCAGTATTTT. The full variable domain, completed using reference TRBV9 and TRBJ2-3, is DSGVTQTPKHLITATGQRVTLRCSPRSGDLSVYWYQQSLDQGLQFLIQYYNGEERAKGNILERFSAQQFPDLHSELNLSSLELGDSALYFCASSVGGQDTDTQYFGPGTRLTVL.

The gene calls are TRBV11-3 and TRBJ2-3; 12 bases map to TRBD2. The CDR3 spans 15 residues. The junction had 3 bases not matched to a gene; V was cut back by 5 bases and J by 3 bases. From germline, CDR1 is SGHNT and CDR2 YENEEA. CDR3 nucleotide sequence: TGTGCCAGCAGCCCTAGCGGGGGGGGAACAGATACGCAGTATTTT. Its translation is CASSPSGGGTDTQYF.

On this clone: This CDR3 is also generated by other DNA sequences in the sample. V gene TRBV2 combines with J gene TRBJ2-1; the D gene is possibly TRBD2 (6 bases). With 1 base removed from V and 7 bases from J, the gap between germline ends came to 23 bases. The CDR3 is 18 residues long. Germline V gene lookup returns CDR1 SNHLY and CDR2 FYNNEI. The CDR3 spells CASSEGLSGTGDENEQFF. The CDR3 DNA sequence: TGTGCCAGCAGTGAAGGCTTGTCCGGGACGGGGGATGAAAATGAGCAGTTCTTC. The full variable domain, with the rest looked up from reference TRBV2 and TRBJ2-1, is EPEVTQTPSHQVTQMGQEVILRCVPISNHLYFYWYRQILGQKVEFLVSFYNNEISEKSEIFDDQFSVERPDGSNFTLKIRSTKLEDSAMYFCASSEGLSGTGDENEQFFGPGTRLTVL.

The rearrangement links TRBV19 to TRBJ2-3; TRBD1 matches 8 bases. Trimming at V came to 5 bases and at J to 5 bases, leaving 6 bases not matched to a gene. This CDR3 comprises 14 residues. Germline V gives CDR1 LNHDA, CDR2 SQIVND (reference sequence). The CDR3 reads CASSAGTGLDTQYF. As DNA, the CDR3 is TGTGCCAGTAGTGCCGGGACAGGTTTAGATACGCAGTATTTT. The entire variable domain, with the rest obtained from reference TRBV19 and TRBJ2-3, is as follows: DGGITQSPKYLFRKEGQNVTLSCEQNLNHDAMYWYRQDPGQGLRLIYYSQIVNDFQKGDIAEGYSVSREKKESFPLTVTSAQKNPTAFYLCASSAGTGLDTQYFGPGTRLTVL.